The 9 T cell receptor beta chains below all came from one sample that was sequenced in a study of shared clonotypes between healthy human individuals (TCRdb year 2020). Libraries were made using the immunoSEQ multiplex PCR assay. As stored in TCRdb, this immuneACCESS dataset retains in-frame rearrangements with V and J assigned. A fraction of the clones does not appear; measured against another copy, unresolved V genes explain less than half of the discrepancy, and the remainder lacks a known reason. The sample table records 2 million to 2.5 million clones; roughly 95% of these occur just once. Jointly, the top ten make up roughly 0.13% of the sample. The sample taken for sequencing was naive CD4+ T cells sorted from blood. The cell subset or site tag for this specimen amounts to: CD45RA+ positively selected. These receptors originate from a man between 18 and 29 years old in good health.

The chain links TRBV27 to TRBJ1-2, with D possibly matching TRBD1 (5 bases). V lost 2 bases, J lost 5 bases, and 21 bases lay in between. The CDR3 totals 17 residues. Germline lookup yields CDR1 MNHEY and CDR2 SMNVEV (reference sequence). In DNA, the CDR3 is TGTGCCAGCAGTTTAAAATGGGACCTGGTGGAGATATATGGCTACACCTTC. It translates to CASSLKWDLVEIYGYTF.

V is TRBV10-1 and J is TRBJ1-1, with 8 nucleotides matching TRBD1. This CDR3 region has 12 residues. Germline V gene lookup returns CDR1 WNHNN and CDR2 SYGVQD (reference sequence). V lost 10 bases and J lost 6; bases outside the gene matches: 7. The CDR3 DNA follows: TGCGCCACCCTACAGGGGGAGGCTGAAGCTTTCTTT. It translates to CATLQGEAEAFF.

J is TRBJ2-3 and V is TRBV6-6, with TRBD2 matching 7 bases. CDR3 length equals 15 residues. The germline CDR1 and CDR2 sequences are MNHNY and SVGAGI (reference sequence). Losses at the gene ends were 2 bases for V and 3 bases for J; bases not matched to a gene: 5. As DNA, the CDR3 is TGTGCCAGCAGTTACGCGGGAGTGAGGACAGATACGCAGTATTTT. Amino acid sequence: CASSYAGVRTDTQYF.

This sequence joins TRBV11-3 and TRBJ2-2; TRBD1 matches 8 bases. This CDR3 has 15 amino acids. Looked up from germline, CDR1 is SGHNT and CDR2 is YENEEA. V gave up 5 bases and J gave up 3 bases; unmatched junction bases: 5. The CDR3 DNA reads TGTGCCAGCAGCCGACTACAGGGGGACACCGGGGAGCTGTTTTTT. Amino acid sequence: CASSRLQGDTGELFF. The full variable domain, with the rest looked up from reference TRBV11-3 and TRBJ2-2, is EAGVVQSPRYKIIEKKQPVAFWCNPISGHNTLYWYLQNLGQGPELLIRYENEEAVDDSQLPKDRFSAERLKGVDSTLKIQPAELGDSAVYLCASSRLQGDTGELFFGEGSRLTVL.

The chain joins TRBV28 to TRBJ2-7; TRBD2 matches 13 bases. CDR1 MDHEN and CDR2 SYDVKM come from the germline V gene. J gave up 6 bases and V 3 bases, and 5 bases lay outside the gene matches. The CDR3 contains 15 residues. The CDR3 bases are TGTGCCAGCAGTTTGGGACTAGCGGGATCGGGCGAGCAGTACTTC. This codes for CASSLGLAGSGEQYF. The variable domain in full, completed from reference TRBV28 and TRBJ2-7, reads DVKVTQSSRYLVKRTGEKVFLECVQDMDHENMFWYRQDPGLGLRLIYFSYDVKMKEKGDIPEGYSVSREKKERFSLILESASTNQTSMYLCASSLGLAGSGEQYFGPGTRLTVT.

A word on this clone: Other DNA sequences in this specimen translate into the identical CDR3. The V gene is TRBV6-5, the J gene TRBJ2-1; possibly TRBD1 or TRBD2 for D (5 bases each). Germline assignment: CDR1 MNHEY and CDR2 SVGAGI. The CDR3 loop spans 12 amino acids. V dropped 1 base and J dropped 8 bases, with 6 bases sitting between them. The CDR3 loop reads CASSYLGDEQFF. For the CDR3, the DNA is TGTGCCAGCAGTTACTTGGGGGATGAGCAGTTCTTC.

This chain joins TRBV5-1 and TRBJ1-6, with 9 bases matching TRBD1. There are 14 residues in the CDR3. Germline V gives CDR1 SGHRS, CDR2 YFSETQ. The V gene end was trimmed by 4 bases and the J gene end by 8 bases; junction bases not matched to a gene: 4. The CDR3 loop reads CASSARDRDSPLHF. Here the CDR3 DNA reads TGCGCCAGCAGCGCCCGGGACAGGGATTCACCCCTCCACTTT. Filled out from reference TRBV5-1 and TRBJ1-6, the complete variable domain reads KAGVTQTPRYLIKTRGQQVTLSCSPISGHRSVSWYQQTPGQGLQFLFEYFSETQRNKGNFPGRFSGRQFSNSRSEMNVSTLELGDSALYLCASSARDRDSPLHFGNGTRLTVT.

This clone was picked up one time. The chain uses TRBV2 and TRBJ2-6; D is ambiguous. This CDR3 comprises 15 residues. The germline V gene has CDR1 SNHLY and CDR2 FYNNEI. V dropped 4 bases and J dropped 0 bases, with 7 bases sitting between them. CDR3 nucleotides: TGTGCCAGCAGTGGGACCCCCTCTGGGGCCAACGTCCTGACTTTC. Translating gives CASSGTPSGANVLTF.

The chain uses TRBV11-3 and TRBJ2-3; D gene uncertain. This CDR3 spans 13 amino acids. The germline V and J ends were trimmed by 3 bases and 0 bases, with 4 bases remaining between them. Germline CDR1 SGHNT, CDR2 YENEEA. This CDR3 is CASSFGSTDTQYF. As DNA, the CDR3 is TGTGCCAGCAGCTTTGGGAGCACAGATACGCAGTATTTT.